This T cell receptor beta chain comes out of a study of T-cell memory formation after mild COVID-19. Study background: For the most part, TCR clusters were specific to one donor. Notes on the study in general: Among clones contracting day 15 to 85, CD4/CD8 was balanced, whereas later expanders leaned CD4+. Mostly located in CM and EM were contracting CD4+ clones, with contracting CD8+ clones located in EMRA.

Remarks on this clonotype: Its target is unknown.

V gave up 5 bases and J gave up 3 bases; unmatched junction bases: 4. From germline, CDR1 is DFQATT and CDR2 SNEGSKA (reference sequence). The CDR3 contains 14 residues. Constant-segment primers served in 5'RACE that generated TCR alpha and TCR beta cDNA libraries bearing sample barcodes and UMIs. TCRdb re-called the 5' RACE reads with MiXCR, one entry per CDR3 protein. The sample holds around 220,000 distinct CDR3 sequences, roughly 15% seen once. The source is a man aged 18 to 35 who had mild COVID-19 (a few samples of this study predate the infection). Cell type and time point are not known. This sequence joins TRBV20-1 and TRBJ2-2; 9 bases map to TRBD1. Sample: PBMCs or a T cell subset sorted from them (not recorded which). The CDR3 DNA follows: TGCAGTGCTCAGCGGGACAGGGACACCGGGGAGCTGTTTTTT. Its protein is CSAQRDRDTGELFF.